The T cell receptor (beta chain) described here comes from a study of T cell responses to AZD1222 COVID-19 vaccine. Broader study findings: The number of AZD1222 recipients seropositive at baseline was only 5 to 7. Compared with day 0, the breadth and depth of the Spike-specific TCR repertoire rose significantly after two doses of AZD1222. Among spike-specific TCRs, nearly half reportedly target unmutated variant regions.

The method was immunoSEQ multiplex PCR; TCRdb's version includes in-frame clones alone and lacks a portion of them. The sample yields about 130,000 clones, 85% to 95% seen once. V was pared by 3 bases and J by 0 bases, with 7 bases of the junction left unmatched. The CDR3 is made up of 16 amino acids. Germline CDR1 is SGDLS and CDR2 is YYNGEE. This clone appeared once. No antigen is known for it. Second doses that came at about 4 or about 12 weeks were put together. The chain couples TRBV9 to TRBJ1-2; 8 positions agree with TRBD1. The sequencing used peripheral blood, collected 28 days after the second AZD1222 dose. The clonotype was recovered from an adult who received the AZD1222 COVID-19 vaccine. CDR3 sequence reads: CASSDRQGSANYGYTF. Here the CDR3 DNA reads TGTGCCAGCAGCGACCGACAGGGGTCAGCTAACTATGGCTACACCTTC.